A selection of T cell receptor beta chains follows, all from one sample in a study of T cell changes during pregnancy in multiple sclerosis. Only in-frame clones appear in the TCRdb table, and some are missing; sequencing was by immunoSEQ multiplex PCR. The sample records approximately 61,000 clones, roughly 90% being singletons. Specimen: peripheral blood, collected in the first trimester of pregnancy. These receptors came from a female donor with multiple sclerosis, enrolled in a pregnancy study. The conserved cysteine and the conserved F or W are not part of the CDR3 here. The order of the fields is V gene, J gene, D gene, CDR3 protein. D genes are given only for firm matches.

TRBV6-4	TRBJ2-2	TRBD1	ASRRQGFRDTGELF
TRBV28	TRBJ2-7	TRBD1	ASSLGQGASYEQY
TRBV5-1	TRBJ2-1	.	ASSFDGRLYNEQF
TRBV5-1	TRBJ2-7	.	ASSLGGEHYEQY
TRBV19	TRBJ2-2	TRBD1	ASSDLGQGGGELF
TRBV27	TRBJ1-5	.	ASSLRGLHQPQH
TRBV29-1	TRBJ2-4	.	SVGRRVEAKNIQY
TRBV7-2	TRBJ2-1	.	ASSLAGDLYNEQF
TRBV5-4	TRBJ2-1	.	ASSLGGWYNEQF
TRBV6-1	TRBJ1-5	TRBD1	ASSGQGGSNQPQH
TRBV6-1	TRBJ2-3	TRBD2	ASSEVGLAGVGDTQY
TRBV25-1	TRBJ2-7	.	ASSGQGYNEQY
TRBV28	TRBJ2-3	TRBD2	ASRGSPDTQY
TRBV28	TRBJ2-1	.	ASSTPGAINEQF
TRBV27	TRBJ1-2	TRBD1	ASILMDRRFERGYT
TRBV7-9	TRBJ1-3	.	ASSLSQNTIY
TRBV16	TRBJ2-1	.	ASSQYVGGGPYNEQF
TRBV28	TRBJ2-7	.	ASTRVQGFFYEQY
TRBV5-1	TRBJ2-1	TRBD2	TSSLQGGRANYNEQF
TRBV9	TRBJ2-1	.	ASSPNFNEQF
TRBV18	TRBJ1-1	.	ASSPPTVTTEAF
TRBV18	TRBJ1-5	TRBD1	ASSPEGAGNQPQH
TRBV28	TRBJ2-1	.	ASYRGGSSYNEQF
TRBV27	TRBJ2-3	.	ASSFKGVTQY
TRBV7-9	TRBJ2-7	.	ASSLTSGNEQY
TRBV30	TRBJ2-3	TRBD2	AWSAGLAGGTDTQY
TRBV19	TRBJ1-1	TRBD1	ASSIQGQGDTEAF
TRBV6-1	TRBJ2-7	.	ASDPRLGSGYEQY
TRBV5-6	TRBJ2-7	TRBD1	ASSRRDSSPGEQY
TRBV11-2	TRBJ1-5	.	ASSSGTGMRRPQH
TRBV27	TRBJ1-5	TRBD1	ASSPQGAEEQPQH
TRBV18	TRBJ2-2	.	ASSPPRGEAGELF
TRBV30	TRBJ2-7	.	AWNEGVGSYEQY
TRBV4-1	TRBJ2-1	TRBD2	ASSQDYGLAYEQF
TRBV11-2	TRBJ2-1	.	ASSPSPAAGSYNEQF
TRBV5-4	TRBJ1-4	.	ASSLPWVLGDEKLF
TRBV30	TRBJ1-5	.	ALGDAAGNQPQH
TRBV14	TRBJ2-3	TRBD1	ASSLEWTGGKDTQY
TRBV27	TRBJ2-7	TRBD1	ASRIGTGGIYEQY